This TCR beta chain stems from a study of cytomegalovirus exposure and HLA in healthy donors. Overall study context: For the approximately 420 genotyped donors, approximately 83% fell within the Caucasian-associated ancestry cluster.

Both 60 Vbeta primers and 13 Jbeta primers went into the PCR. Assay: immunoSEQ multiplex PCR; the TCRdb copy retains only in-frame clones and omits some. Here the sample spans roughly 130,000 clones, about 73% being singletons. Notes on the study in general: Analysis was carried out at a later point, and it linked a missense DCLRE1C variant to TCR beta V- and J-gene trimming. Further analysis was carried out later, and it showed several of the most significant clusters appearing linked to common viral pathogens. Presence/absence analyses treated sequencing depth as roughly uniform across donors.

Regarding this clone: Its antigen is unidentified.

The CDR3 is 13 amino acids. Germline V gene lookup returns CDR1 ENHRY and CDR2 SYGVKD. Trimming removed 4 bases from V and 4 bases from J, with 8 bases in between. The TCR originated in a woman between 50 and 59 years old in good health and CMV-seropositive. V is TRBV10-3 and J is TRBJ1-3, with D unresolved. The sample was PBMCs. CDR3 sequence reads: CAISGTRGNTIYF. The CDR3 bases are TGTGCCATCAGTGGTACGAGGGGAAACACCATATATTTT.